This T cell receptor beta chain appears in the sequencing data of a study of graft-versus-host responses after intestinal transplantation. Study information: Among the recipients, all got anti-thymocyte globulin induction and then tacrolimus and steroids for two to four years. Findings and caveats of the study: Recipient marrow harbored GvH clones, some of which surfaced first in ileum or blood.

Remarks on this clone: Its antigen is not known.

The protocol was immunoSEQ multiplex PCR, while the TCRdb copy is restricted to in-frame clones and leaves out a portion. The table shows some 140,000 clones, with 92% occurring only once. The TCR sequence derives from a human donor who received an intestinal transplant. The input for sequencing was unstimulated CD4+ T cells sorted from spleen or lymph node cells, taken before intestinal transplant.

The CDR3 region is CASQLQGVKGEQYF. Here the CDR3 DNA reads TGTGCCAGCCAACTACAGGGAGTGAAGGGCGAGCAGTACTTC. The chain carries TRBV7-9 and TRBJ2-7; perhaps TRBD1 as D (6 bases). Trimming left V 8 bases short and J 6 bases short, with 20 bases between. In germline, CDR1 is SEHNR, CDR2 FQNEAQ (reference sequence). This CDR3 spans 14 amino acids.